These 20 T cell receptor beta chains were all obtained from the same sample, sequenced in a study of CD8+CD57+ T cells in acquired aplastic anemia. Patients chosen for sequencing had CD8+CD57+ cells that had expanded, as shown by flow cytometry. The template for TCR beta VDJ and CDR3 sequence profiling was genomic DNA. TCRdb used MiXCR to reprocess the reads, holding one entry per CDR3 protein. The table records hundreds of thousands of distinct CDR3 sequences, approximately 33% of them present only once. Sequenced material: sorted CD4+, CD8+, or CD8+CD57+ T cells (not recorded which) from PBMCs. The receptors were sampled from a human donor with aplastic anemia.

The gene calls are TRBV20-1 and TRBJ2-7, with a possible D match to TRBD2 (6 bases). The CDR3 spans 11 residues. The germline V gene has CDR1 DFQATT and CDR2 SNEGSKA (reference sequence). V lost 4 bases and J lost 4, with 8 bases in between. This CDR3 reads CSATLAYEQYF. For the CDR3, the DNA is TGCAGTGCTACACTAGCATACGAGCAGTACTTC.

V is TRBV11-1 and J is TRBJ2-3, with no clear D. Looked up from germline, CDR1 is SGHAT and CDR2 is FQDESV (reference sequence). V was shortened by 0 bases and J by 3 bases, with 22 bases between the two germline ends. This CDR3 is 19 amino acids long. The CDR3 sequence is CASSLAALVATTGTDTQYF. In DNA, the CDR3 is TGTGCCAGCAGCTTAGCGGCGCTAGTTGCCACCACCGGAACAGATACGCAGTATTTT.

This clonotype has at least ten counts. This chain joins TRBV2 and TRBJ2-6; D call uncertain. V lost 6 bases, J lost 3 bases, and 12 bases lay in between. This CDR3 contains 15 residues. The germline V gene has CDR1 SNHLY and CDR2 FYNNEI. The DNA of the CDR3 is TGTGCCAGCAGCGGACGGTCATTTGGGGCCAACGTCCTGACTTTC. It specifies CASSGRSFGANVLTF.

This clonotype was counted at least ten times. The chain combines TRBV29-1 with TRBJ2-2; D may be TRBD1 (6 bases). The CDR3 is made up of 12 amino acids. The germline gives CDR1 SQVTM, CDR2 ANQGSEA. The germline V and J ends were trimmed by 6 bases and 3 bases, with 8 bases remaining between them. In nucleotides, the CDR3 is TGCAGCGTCAACAGGGACACCGGGGAGCTGTTTTTT. This translates into CSVNRDTGELFF.

This clonotype has just a few counts. The V call is TRBV20-1, the J call TRBJ2-3, with 7 positions matching TRBD2. With 3 bases clipped from V and 0 bases from J, the junction kept 6 bases outside the gene matches. Germline V gene sequence: CDR1 DFQATT, CDR2 SNEGSKA (reference sequence). The CDR3 covers 15 residues. CDR3 region: CSASWASGSTDTQYF. CDR3 nucleotides: TGCAGTGCTAGCTGGGCTAGCGGTAGCACAGATACGCAGTATTTT.

This clonotype has a count of ten or more. The chain has TRBV5-1 and TRBJ2-3, with D unresolved. The germline V and J ends were trimmed by 0 bases and 4 bases, with 9 bases remaining between them. Germline CDR1 SGHRS, CDR2 YFSETQ. The CDR3 consists of 14 residues. CDR3 amino acids: CASSLVLAADTQYF. Here the CDR3 DNA reads TGCGCCAGCAGCTTGGTCTTAGCAGCAGATACGCAGTATTTT.

This clonotype was counted between two and nine times. The chain combines TRBV20-1 with TRBJ2-7, with D perhaps TRBD1 or TRBD2 (5 bases each). Germline V gene sequence: CDR1 DFQATT, CDR2 SNEGSKA (reference sequence). The CDR3 has 15 amino acids. The V end lost 0 bases, the J end lost 0 bases, and 12 bases lay between the germline ends. CDR3 bases: TGCAGTGCTAGAGATGACGCAGGGAGCTCCTACGAGCAGTACTTC. It is translated as CSARDDAGSSYEQYF.

The chain is built from TRBV5-1 and TRBJ1-4, with no clear D. Germline-derived CDR1 and CDR2 are SGHRS and YFSETQ. This CDR3 region has 14 residues. The ends were cut back, 3 bases at V and 7 bases at J, with 13 bases in the middle. The CDR3 is CASSSGNTLEKLFF. The CDR3, as DNA: TGCGCCAGCAGCTCCGGAAATACGCTTGAAAAACTGTTTTTT.

To note about this clonotype: At one end the junction does not follow the germline gene, possibly because of a read error. The chain recombines TRBV7-3 with TRBJ1-1, with D possibly being TRBD1 (5 bases). The length of the CDR3 is 14 residues. Germline V gives CDR1 SGHTA, CDR2 FQGTGA. In DNA, the CDR3 is TGTGCCGGCAGCTTGGATCAGGGGAACACTGAAGCTTTCTTT. Encoded protein: CAGSLDQGNTEAFF. Full variable domain (outside the CDR3, taken from reference TRBV7-3 and TRBJ1-1): GAGVSQTPSNKVTEKGKYVELRCDPISGHTALYWYRQSLGQGPEFLIYFQGTGAADDSGLPNDRFFAVRPEGSVSTLKIQRTERGDSAVYLCAGSLDQGNTEAFFGQGTRLTVV.

This clonotype was detected a few times. The rearrangement uses TRBV10-3 and TRBJ1-6, with a weak D call TRBD1 (5 bases). V gave up 10 bases and J gave up 8 bases, with 24 bases separating them. The germline gives CDR1 ENHRY, CDR2 SYGVKD. The CDR3 has 16 residues. The CDR3 bases are TGTGCCAGCAGATCGCCGGGACCCGGGGCGTATTCACCCCTCCACTTT. This sequence encodes CASRSPGPGAYSPLHF.

The chain employs TRBV20-1 and TRBJ2-3, with 8 nucleotides matching TRBD2. Trimming at V came to 3 bases and at J to 7 bases, leaving 6 bases not matched to a gene. The CDR3 has 13 residues. The V gene's germline CDR1 is DFQATT and CDR2 SNEGSKA (reference sequence). The CDR3 DNA follows: TGCAGTGCTAGGGACGGGGGGGCAAATACGCAGTATTTT. Translation gives CSARDGGANTQYF.

This clonotype appeared a single time. This chain uses TRBV10-3 with TRBJ1-2, with D unclear. Germline loops: CDR1 ENHRY, CDR2 SYGVKD. V gave up 1 base and J gave up 6 bases, with 6 bases separating them. The CDR3 has 12 amino acids. The CDR3 reads CAISEFKDGYTF. In DNA, the CDR3 is TGTGCCATCAGTGAGTTTAAGGATGGCTACACCTTC.

Only a few counts were recorded for this clonotype. The V gene is TRBV12-3 or TRBV12-4, the J gene TRBJ2-1; a possible D gene is TRBD2 (6 bases). The CDR3 spans 13 residues. The V end was cut by 6 bases, the J end by 6 bases, with 12 bases between. CDR3 sequence reads: CASRRGVGNEQFF. The CDR3 DNA reads as TGTGCCAGCAGGCGGGGAGTGGGCAATGAGCAGTTCTTC.

This chain joins TRBV10-3 and TRBJ2-7; tentative D call: TRBD2 (6 bases). Germline V gives CDR1 ENHRY, CDR2 SYGVKD. V was cut by 4 bases and J by 0 bases, with 10 bases left in between. The length of the CDR3 is 14 residues. The CDR3 sequence: CAISGGTLSYEQYF. CDR3 DNA sequence: TGTGCCATCAGTGGGGGGACTCTCTCCTACGAGCAGTACTTC.

The CDR3 region is CASSRNRRSSGNTIYF. The CDR3 DNA reads as TGTGCCAGTAGTCGGAACCGACGGTCCTCTGGAAACACCATATATTTT. The chain couples TRBV11-1 to TRBJ1-3; D not certain. The CDR3 has 16 amino acids. Trimming stripped 9 bases from V and 0 bases from J, with 18 bases between. Germline CDR1 and CDR2: SGHAT and FQDESV (reference sequence).

This clonotype was counted between two and nine times. V is TRBV25-1 and J is TRBJ2-7, with D tentatively TRBD1 (6 bases). The germline V and J ends were trimmed by 6 bases and 3 bases, with 15 bases remaining between them. The CDR3 consists of 14 residues. The V gene's germline CDR1 is MGHDK and CDR2 SYGVNS. The CDR3 nucleotides are TGTGCCAGCAGCTTTCCGGGACACGACTACGAGCAGTACTTC. Its protein product is CASSFPGHDYEQYF.

This clonotype was recorded many times. The chain employs TRBV9 and TRBJ1-3, with TRBD1 matching 10 bases. Looked up from germline, CDR1 is SGDLS and CDR2 is YYNGEE. Losses at the gene ends were 3 bases for V and 5 bases for J; bases not matched to a gene: 2. The CDR3 sequence is 14 residues long. CDR3 nucleotides: TGTGCCAGCAGCGCGGGACAGGGGAGAAACACCATATATTTT. Its translation is CASSAGQGRNTIYF.

This clonotype has ten or more counts. The CDR3: CASSSQRGIYEQYF. The CDR3 DNA is TGTGCCAGCAGCTCTCAGCGGGGGATTTACGAGCAGTACTTC. The chain combines TRBV7-8 with TRBJ2-7, with 8 positions matching TRBD2. The J segment lost 4 bases and the V segment lost 4 bases, leaving 6 bases of the junction unmatched. CDR1 and CDR2 (germline): SGHVS, FQNEAQ. The CDR3 consists of 14 residues. The entire variable domain, with the rest obtained from reference TRBV7-8 and TRBJ2-7, is as follows: GAGVSQSPRYKVAKRGQDVALRCDPISGHVSLFWYQQALGQGPEFLTYFQNEAQLDKSGLPSDRFFAERPEGSVSTLKIQRTQQEDSAVYLCASSSQRGIYEQYFGPGTRLTVT.

This clonotype was found a few times. The gene calls are TRBV20-1 and TRBJ2-1, with a possible D match to TRBD2 (6 bases). V lost 3 bases and J lost 4, with 19 bases in between. The CDR3 has 16 residues. Looked up from germline, CDR1 is DFQATT and CDR2 is SNEGSKA (reference sequence). The CDR3 DNA follows: TGCAGTGCTAGCATGGGGGGTCGTCAACGGTACAATGAGCAGTTCTTC. Protein: CSASMGGRQRYNEQFF.

The chain recombines TRBV29-1 with TRBJ1-6, with D perhaps matching TRBD1 (5 bases). The CDR3 contains 17 residues. Germline CDR1 SQVTM, CDR2 ANQGSEA. Trimming cost V 4 bases and J 0 bases, with 16 bases left between them. The CDR3 nucleotides read TGCAGCGTTGGGACGTGGGACGGGAGCTCCTATAATTCACCCCTCCACTTT. It translates to CSVGTWDGSSYNSPLHF.